These 9 T cell receptor beta chains were all obtained from the same sample, sequenced in a study of TIL therapy for anti-PD-1-resistant metastatic lung cancer. Sample time point: pre-treatment sample, taken before nivolumab and TIL therapy. The tumor samples were excised metastases, mostly pleural nodules or supraclavicular lymph nodes. The libraries were made with immunoSEQ v3. The assay was immunoSEQ multiplex PCR, and TCRdb's table has in-frame clones only and misses some. The sample has tens of thousands of clones, just over 70% seen once. Sequenced material: tumor tissue, taken at baseline. These receptor sequences come from a person aged 25 to 80 with non-small cell lung cancer.

The J gene is TRBJ2-3, the V gene TRBV6-4; D uncertain. V lost 2 bases, J lost 0 bases, and 6 bases lay in between. CDR3 length equals 14 residues. CDR1 and CDR2 from the germline V gene are MRHNA and SNTAGT. CDR3 protein: CASSDEASTDTQYF. Here the CDR3 DNA reads TGTGCCAGCAGTGACGAGGCGAGCACAGATACGCAGTATTTT.

There are a few counts of this clone. The chain joins TRBV5-5 to TRBJ1-5; no clear D. The CDR3 length is 13 residues. V dropped 4 bases and J dropped 0 bases, with 5 bases sitting between them. CDR1 is SGHKS, CDR2 YYEKEE, per germline (reference sequence). In DNA, the CDR3 is TGTGCCAGCAGCGCATATAGCAATCAGCCCCAGCATTTT. Residues: CASSAYSNQPQHF.

The chain is built from TRBV28 and TRBJ2-2, with 11 bases identical to TRBD1. The length of the CDR3 is 16 residues. The V gene's germline CDR1 is MDHEN and CDR2 SYDVKM. With 5 bases clipped from V and 9 bases from J, the junction kept 11 bases outside the gene matches. The DNA for the CDR3 is TGTGCCAGCAGTGCCTCCCCCGGGACAGGGGGAAGGGAGCTGTTTTTT. It translates to CASSASPGTGGRELFF.

The CDR3 nucleotides are TGTGCCAGCTCAGGACAGGATTTTAGCAATCAGCCCCAGCATTTT. Amino acids: CASSGQDFSNQPQHF. The rearrangement uses TRBV18 and TRBJ1-5; 7 bases are a match to TRBD1. Germline V gene data show CDR1 as KGHSH and CDR2 as LQKENI. V dropped 5 bases and J dropped 0; count of bases not matched to a gene: 4. The CDR3 consists of 15 residues.

The chain couples TRBV4-2 to TRBJ1-5; 11 bases line up with TRBD1. The CDR3 runs 16 residues. The trim removed 1 base at V and 6 bases at J, leaving 5 bases unmatched. In germline, CDR1 is LGHNA, CDR2 YNFKEQ. CDR3 DNA: TGTGCCAGCAGCCAAGCTGGGACAGGGGGAGGTCAGCCCCAGCATTTT. Protein: CASSQAGTGGGQPQHF.

The V gene is TRBV4-3, the J gene TRBJ2-2, with D unclear. The CDR3 sequence is 11 residues long. Trimming stripped 1 base from V and 6 bases from J, with 0 bases between. From germline, CDR1 is LGHNA and CDR2 YSLEER. The CDR3, as DNA: TGCGCCAGCAGCCAAGCCGGGGAGCTGTTTTTT. Amino acids: CASSQAGELFF.

This sequence joins TRBV19 and TRBJ2-7; no clear D gene. The germline V gene encodes CDR1 LNHDA and CDR2 SQIVND (reference sequence). This CDR3 contains 15 residues. The V end was cut by 3 bases, the J end by 2 bases, with 14 bases between. The CDR3 sequence is CASSIDAARPYEQYF. The CDR3 DNA reads as TGTGCCAGTAGTATTGACGCGGCAAGGCCCTACGAGCAGTACTTC. Based on the CDR3 plus reference TRBV19 and TRBJ2-7, the full variable domain is DGGITQSPKYLFRKEGQNVTLSCEQNLNHDAMYWYRQDPGQGLRLIYYSQIVNDFQKGDIAEGYSVSREKKESFPLTVTSAQKNPTAFYLCASSIDAARPYEQYFGPGTRLTVT.

The rearrangement links TRBV5-5 to TRBJ2-2; weak D call: TRBD2 (5 bases). Germline values: CDR1 SGHKS, CDR2 YYEKEE (reference sequence). Trimming stripped 6 bases from V and 4 bases from J, with 10 bases between. This CDR3 contains 13 residues. The CDR3 nucleotides are TGTGCCAGCACCGTGGAGGCCACCGGGGAGCTGTTTTTT. It yields the protein CASTVEATGELFF.

This clone is classed as medium-sized. The chain combines TRBV7-9 with TRBJ2-1; TRBD1 agrees at 7 bases. The CDR3 totals 15 residues. Trimming cost V 4 bases and J 2 bases; bases outside gene matches: 5. Looked up from germline, CDR1 is SEHNR and CDR2 is FQNEAQ (reference sequence). CDR3 sequence (DNA): TGTGCCAGCAGCTGGGGACAGCTTGCCTACAATGAGCAGTTCTTC. Amino acids: CASSWGQLAYNEQFF.